This TCR beta chain came from a study of Ad26.COV2.S vaccination and SARS-CoV-2 variants. Indicated treatment: some 19 received Ad26.COV2.S at low or high dose, single or two shots; roughly five received placebo; per-sample allocation not given. Collection of the samples took place on day 63 after the first injection of vaccine or placebo. The germline CDR1 and CDR2 sequences are MDHEN and SYDVKM. CDR3 length: 15 residues. V shed 5 bases and J shed 8 bases, with 18 bases lying between them. TCRdb keeps only in-frame clones here, not all; method: immunoSEQ multiplex PCR. The sample has 250,000 or so clones, around nine tenths seen once. This clone showed up just once.

Sample: peripheral blood, taken in a trial of Ad26.COV2.S vaccine versus placebo. The receptor was isolated from a person between 18 and 59 years old who received the Ad26.COV2.S COVID-19 vaccine or a placebo. The genes are TRBV28 and TRBJ1-4; D is ambiguous. CDR3 protein: CASSRKDLGSEKLFF. The DNA of the CDR3 is TGTGCCAGCAGTCGAAAGGACCTGGGTTCGGAAAAACTGTTTTTT.